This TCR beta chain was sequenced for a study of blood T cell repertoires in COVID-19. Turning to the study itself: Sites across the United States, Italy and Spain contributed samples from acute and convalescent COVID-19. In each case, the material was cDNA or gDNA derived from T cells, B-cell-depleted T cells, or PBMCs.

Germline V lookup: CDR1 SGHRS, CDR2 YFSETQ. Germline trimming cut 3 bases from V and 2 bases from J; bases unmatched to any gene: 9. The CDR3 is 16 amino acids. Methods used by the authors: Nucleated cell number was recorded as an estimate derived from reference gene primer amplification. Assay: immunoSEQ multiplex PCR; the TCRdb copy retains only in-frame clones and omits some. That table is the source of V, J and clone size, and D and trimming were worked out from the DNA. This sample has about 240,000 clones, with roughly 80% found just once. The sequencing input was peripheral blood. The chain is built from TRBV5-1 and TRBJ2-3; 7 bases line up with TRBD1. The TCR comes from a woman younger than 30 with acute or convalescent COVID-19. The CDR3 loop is CASSWGTAPYTDTQYF. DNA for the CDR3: TGCGCCAGCAGCTGGGGGACAGCTCCATACACAGATACGCAGTATTTT.